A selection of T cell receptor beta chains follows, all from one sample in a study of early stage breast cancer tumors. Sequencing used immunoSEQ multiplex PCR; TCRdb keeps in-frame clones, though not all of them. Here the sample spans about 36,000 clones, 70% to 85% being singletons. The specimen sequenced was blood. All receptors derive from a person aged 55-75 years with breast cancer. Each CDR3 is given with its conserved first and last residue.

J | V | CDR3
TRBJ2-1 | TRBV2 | CASSETSGFVNEQFF
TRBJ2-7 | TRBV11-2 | CASSSSQGAGEQYF
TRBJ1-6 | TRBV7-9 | CASSSSGHQSSYNSPLHF
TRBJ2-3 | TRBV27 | CASKPQGPDTQYF
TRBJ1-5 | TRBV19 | CASSIMAGTSNQPQHF
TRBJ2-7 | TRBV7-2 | CASSLGVSYEQYF
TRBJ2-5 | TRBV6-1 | CASREQGRETQYF
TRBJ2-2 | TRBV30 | CAWSGVKRGGLRTGELFF
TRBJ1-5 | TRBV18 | CASSPGRSNQPQHF
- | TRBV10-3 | CATRTSGTYEQYF
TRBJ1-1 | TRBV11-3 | CASSSGGSTEAFF
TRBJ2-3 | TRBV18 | CASSPGTSGRGDTQYF
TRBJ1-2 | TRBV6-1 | CASSSTWTGTYGYTF
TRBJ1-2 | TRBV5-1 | CASSLTGGHGYTF
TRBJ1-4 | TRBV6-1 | CASSRGSNEKLFF
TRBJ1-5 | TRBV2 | CASWFQPQHF
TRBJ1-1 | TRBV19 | CAIAQTGGTTEAFF
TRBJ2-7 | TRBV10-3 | CAISPDSSYEQYF
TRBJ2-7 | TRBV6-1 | CASSEVSTPSYEQYF
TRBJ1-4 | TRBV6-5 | CASSYLGEKLFF
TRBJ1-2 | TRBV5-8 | CASSPSPFTYGYTF
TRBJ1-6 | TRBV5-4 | CASSPGQGGSLHF
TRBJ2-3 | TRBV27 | CASSIGLAGYTQYF
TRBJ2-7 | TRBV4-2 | CASSQVQGGPYEQYF
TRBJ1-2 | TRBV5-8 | CASTPDSNSLGYTF
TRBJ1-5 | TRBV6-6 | CASGRGGSNQPQHF
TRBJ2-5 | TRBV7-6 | CASSRTAGLGLETQYF
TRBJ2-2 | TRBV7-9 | CASSYEGIPGELFF
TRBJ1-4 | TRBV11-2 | CASSLWTNEKLFF
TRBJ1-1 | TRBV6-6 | CASSYGGTKNTEAFF
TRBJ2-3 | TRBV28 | CASSIQGGTDTQYF
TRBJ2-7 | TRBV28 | CASSLKGLEYF
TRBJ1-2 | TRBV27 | CASSFKRGRNYGYTF
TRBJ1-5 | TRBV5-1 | CASSLEPRQSYQPQHF
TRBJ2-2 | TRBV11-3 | CASSRDRGTGELFF
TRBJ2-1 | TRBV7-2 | CATQPTSNFDEQFF
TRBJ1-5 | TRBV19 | CASSQSAPNQPQHF